The 20 T cell receptor beta chains below were found in one sample sequenced in a study of neurological immune-mediated disorders. TCRdb called the 5' RACE reads again in MiXCR, with one record for every CDR3 protein. This table holds about 38,000 distinct CDR3 sequences, 4% to 5.5% found once. Material for sequencing was CD4+ T cells from blood. These receptors were taken from a man between 18 and 35 years old in good health.

This clonotype was picked up a small number of times. The chain is built from TRBV30 and TRBJ2-4; D might be TRBD1 (5 bases). The length of the CDR3 is 17 residues. The V gene's germline CDR1 is GTSNPN and CDR2 SVGIG (reference sequence). Trimming pared 1 base from V and 0 bases from J, leaving 16 bases between. The CDR3 DNA follows: TGTGCCTGGAGTGAGGGGTCCCAATATCTAGCCAAAAACATTCAGTACTTC. It yields the protein CAWSEGSQYLAKNIQYF.

There are many counts of this clonotype. V usage is TRBV6-2 or TRBV6-3 and J usage is TRBJ2-7; D call uncertain. The CDR3 is 14 residues long. Between the trimmed V and J ends, which lost 4 bases and 0 bases, there was a span of 10 bases. Germline V gives CDR1 MNHEY, CDR2 SVGEGT. As DNA, the CDR3 is TGTGCCAGCAGTTTCCTTTTAGACTCCTACGAGCAGTACTTC. This gives the protein CASSFLLDSYEQYF.

At least ten counts were recorded for this clonotype. The CDR3 region has the DNA TGTGCCAGCAGCTTGGTCTATCGAGGCACTGAAGCTTTCTTT. Protein sequence: CASSLVYRGTEAFF. The chain is built from TRBV5-6 and TRBJ1-1; D ambiguous. The V gene lost 0 bases and the J gene lost 4 bases, with 10 bases spanning the gap. The CDR3 sequence is 14 residues long. Germline V gene data show CDR1 as SGHDT and CDR2 as YYEEEE.

This clonotype is medium-sized in the sample. The rearrangement uses TRBV5-1 and TRBJ1-2; D remains ambiguous. Germline CDR1 is SGHRS and CDR2 is YFSETQ. The CDR3 sequence is 15 residues long. V was clipped by 4 bases and J by 0 bases, with 13 bases between them. Written as DNA, the CDR3 is TGCGCCAGCAGCCTGACTGATACTTCTAACTATGGCTACACCTTC. It codes for CASSLTDTSNYGYTF.

Many counts were recorded for this clonotype. The chain joins TRBV20-1 to TRBJ1-3; 8 bases are a match to TRBD1. Losses at the gene ends were 0 bases for V and 2 bases for J; bases not matched to a gene: 9. Germline CDR1 reads DFQATT; CDR2 reads SNEGSKA (reference sequence). The CDR3 spans 17 residues. The CDR3: CSAREGGTGYAGNTIYF. CDR3 nucleotides: TGCAGTGCTAGAGAGGGCGGGACAGGTTACGCTGGAAACACCATATATTTT.

This clonotype was observed many times. At one boundary the junction diverges from the germline segment, which might be a read error. This sequence joins TRBV7-3 and TRBJ2-2; D may be TRBD1 or TRBD2 (6 bases each). The CDR3 extends over 15 amino acids. The germline gives CDR1 SGHTA, CDR2 FQGTGA. The CDR3 region is CASSVTGTGTGELFF. The CDR3 DNA sequence: TGTGCCAGCAGCGTAACAGGGACTGGCACCGGGGAGCTGTTTTTT.

This clonotype was detected ten times or more. The genes are TRBV5-1 and TRBJ2-6; D ambiguous. Deletions cut 0 bases from V and 2 bases from J, with 3 bases between. The CDR3 is 14 residues long. Germline assignment: CDR1 SGHRS and CDR2 YFSETQ. CDR3 sequence reads: CASSLDAGANVLTF. CDR3 nucleotide sequence: TGCGCCAGCAGCTTGGACGCTGGGGCCAACGTCCTGACTTTC.

This clonotype was seen many times. The chain combines TRBV3-1 with TRBJ1-2, with TRBD1 as a possible D gene (5 bases). The germline V and J ends were trimmed by 4 bases and 6 bases, with 18 bases remaining between them. The germline gives CDR1 LGHDT, CDR2 YNNKEL (reference sequence). This CDR3 contains 15 residues. DNA for the CDR3: TGTGCCAGCAGCCTTGTTGGGGGAGGACCTAATGGCTACACCTTC. Amino acid sequence: CASSLVGGGPNGYTF.

This clonotype was seen ten or more times. The rearrangement links TRBV20-1 to TRBJ1-5; 7 bases fit TRBD1. Germline V gives CDR1 DFQATT, CDR2 SNEGSKA (reference sequence). The length of the CDR3 is 15 residues. V trimming: 5 bases; J trimming: 2 bases; junction bases outside the gene matches: 9. The CDR3 DNA reads as TGCAGTGCTGGGGACAGTGGGGCGGGCAATCAGCCCCAGCATTTT. Translating it yields CSAGDSGAGNQPQHF.

This clonotype was observed at least ten times. The chain uses TRBV5-1 and TRBJ2-7; no clear D. The V and J ends lost 0 bases and 4 bases respectively, with 14 bases between them. CDR1 is SGHRS and CDR2 is YFSETQ in the germline V gene. The CDR3 runs to 15 residues. The DNA of the CDR3 is TGCGCCAGCAGCTTGGCCTCGGATCCGTTTTACGAGCAGTACTTC. This sequence encodes CASSLASDPFYEQYF.

This clonotype was counted ten times or more. The chain recombines TRBV7-2 with TRBJ2-3; D is undetermined. The CDR3 totals 16 residues. The V gene lost 3 bases and the J gene lost 0 bases, with 13 bases spanning the gap. CDR1 and CDR2 (germline): SGHTA, FQGNSA. The CDR3 loop is CASSFGSSTSTDTQYF. Here the CDR3 DNA reads TGTGCCAGCAGCTTCGGCAGTTCTACTAGCACAGATACGCAGTATTTT.

This clonotype was recorded at least ten times. The rearrangement joins TRBV5-1 to TRBJ2-5, with 7 bases matching TRBD1. CDR3 length: 13 amino acids. Trimming at V came to 6 bases and at J to 5 bases, leaving 7 bases not matched to a gene. Germline V gene data show CDR1 as SGHRS and CDR2 as YFSETQ. In DNA, the CDR3 is TGCGCCAGCAACTTCCAGGGGGATGAGACCCAGTACTTC. The encoded protein is CASNFQGDETQYF.

This clonotype was detected many times. V usage is TRBV5-1 and J usage is TRBJ2-1; TRBD1 matches at 9 bases. After removal of 8 bases from V and 4 bases from J, the junction contained 13 bases not matched to a gene. This CDR3 contains 16 residues. Germline V gene lookup returns CDR1 SGHRS and CDR2 YFSETQ. The chain's CDR3 is CASTNSVGQGYNEQFF. In DNA form, the CDR3 reads TGCGCCAGTACGAACTCCGTAGGACAGGGGTACAATGAGCAGTTCTTC. Based on the CDR3 plus reference TRBV5-1 and TRBJ2-1, the full variable domain is KAGVTQTPRYLIKTRGQQVTLSCSPISGHRSVSWYQQTPGQGLQFLFEYFSETQRNKGNFPGRFSGRQFSNSRSEMNVSTLELGDSALYLCASTNSVGQGYNEQFFGPGTRLTVL.

This clonotype was counted ten times or more. The chain recombines TRBV15 with TRBJ1-1, with D uncertain. Trimming cost V 1 base and J 2 bases, with 5 bases left between them. The CDR3 totals 13 residues. Germline V CDR1 and CDR2: LNHNV, YYDKDF (reference sequence). The CDR3 region has the DNA TGTGCCACCAGCAGAGTACTAAACACTGAAGCTTTCTTT. Translation: CATSRVLNTEAFF. The full variable domain, with the rest looked up from reference TRBV15 and TRBJ1-1, is DAMVIQNPRYQVTQFGKPVTLSCSQTLNHNVMYWYQQKSSQAPKLLFHYYDKDFNNEADTPDNFQSRRPNTSFCFLDIRSPGLGDTAMYLCATSRVLNTEAFFGQGTRLTVV.

The sample holds many counts of this clonotype. This sequence joins TRBV9 and TRBJ2-3; 7 nucleotides line up with TRBD2. This CDR3 region has 16 residues. The germline CDR1 and CDR2 sequences are SGDLS and YYNGEE. The junction had 8 bases not matched to a gene; V was cut back by 0 bases and J by 4 bases. The CDR3 bases are TGTGCCAGCAGCGTAGGGGAGGGGCGCATCGCAGATACGCAGTATTTT. Its translation: CASSVGEGRIADTQYF. Variable domain in full (rest from reference TRBV9 and TRBJ2-3): DSGVTQTPKHLITATGQRVTLRCSPRSGDLSVYWYQQSLDQGLQFLIQYYNGEERAKGNILERFSAQQFPDLHSELNLSSLELGDSALYFCASSVGEGRIADTQYFGPGTRLTVL.

This clonotype is termed medium-sized. This chain uses TRBV25-1 with TRBJ1-1, with a tentative D call TRBD1 (5 bases). Trimming left V 0 bases short and J 8 bases short, with 10 bases between. The CDR3 spans 13 residues. Germline CDR1 MGHDK, CDR2 SYGVNS. CDR3 residues: CASSEYWGSEAFF. As DNA, the CDR3 is TGTGCCAGCAGTGAATATTGGGGCTCCGAAGCTTTCTTT. Variable domain in full (rest from reference TRBV25-1 and TRBJ1-1): EADIYQTPRYLVIGTGKKITLECSQTMGHDKMYWYQQDPGMELHLIHYSYGVNSTEKGDLSSESTVSRIRTEHFPLTLESARPSHTSQYLCASSEYWGSEAFFGQGTRLTVV.

This clonotype was observed a handful of times. The DNA for the CDR3 is TGTGCCAGCAGTTACTCGAGGGGGAGCTCTGGGGCCAACGTCCTGACTTTC. Its translation: CASSYSRGSSGANVLTF. The chain employs TRBV6-5 and TRBJ2-6; D perhaps matches TRBD1 (6 bases). CDR3 length equals 17 residues. Deletions cut 0 bases from V and 0 bases from J, with 9 bases between. Germline assignment: CDR1 MNHEY and CDR2 SVGAGI.

In its sample, this clonotype was seen a few times. A single base separates this from a much larger clone, so it may be a read error. V gene TRBV11-2 combines with J gene TRBJ1-4; 10 nucleotides align to TRBD1. The CDR3 has 14 residues. Germline CDR1 reads SGHAT; CDR2 reads FQNNGV. V gave up 7 bases and J gave up 4 bases; unmatched junction bases: 3. The CDR3 DNA reads as TGTGCCAGCACCTGGGACAGGGGTAATGAAAAACTGTTTTTT. It translates to CASTWDRGNEKLFF.

This clonotype was counted ten times or more. The genes are TRBV5-1 and TRBJ2-7; no firm D call. With 2 bases removed from V and 5 bases from J, the gap between germline ends came to 14 bases. The CDR3 loop spans 14 amino acids. In germline, CDR1 is SGHRS, CDR2 YFSETQ. DNA of the CDR3: TGCGCCAGCAGCTTAATTTCTACAGCTCACGAGCAGTACTTC. Its protein product is CASSLISTAHEQYF. Full variable domain (outside the CDR3, taken from reference TRBV5-1 and TRBJ2-7): KAGVTQTPRYLIKTRGQQVTLSCSPISGHRSVSWYQQTPGQGLQFLFEYFSETQRNKGNFPGRFSGRQFSNSRSEMNVSTLELGDSALYLCASSLISTAHEQYFGPGTRLTVT.

This clonotype was seen repeatedly, ten times or more. This sequence joins TRBV20-1 and TRBJ2-1; 12 nucleotides agree with TRBD2. V dropped 4 bases and J dropped 6; count of bases not matched to a gene: 4. In germline, CDR1 is DFQATT, CDR2 SNEGSKA (reference sequence). This CDR3 spans 14 amino acids. The CDR3 sequence: CSATTSGGPNEQFF. For the CDR3, the DNA is TGCAGTGCTACTACTAGCGGGGGGCCCAATGAGCAGTTCTTC.